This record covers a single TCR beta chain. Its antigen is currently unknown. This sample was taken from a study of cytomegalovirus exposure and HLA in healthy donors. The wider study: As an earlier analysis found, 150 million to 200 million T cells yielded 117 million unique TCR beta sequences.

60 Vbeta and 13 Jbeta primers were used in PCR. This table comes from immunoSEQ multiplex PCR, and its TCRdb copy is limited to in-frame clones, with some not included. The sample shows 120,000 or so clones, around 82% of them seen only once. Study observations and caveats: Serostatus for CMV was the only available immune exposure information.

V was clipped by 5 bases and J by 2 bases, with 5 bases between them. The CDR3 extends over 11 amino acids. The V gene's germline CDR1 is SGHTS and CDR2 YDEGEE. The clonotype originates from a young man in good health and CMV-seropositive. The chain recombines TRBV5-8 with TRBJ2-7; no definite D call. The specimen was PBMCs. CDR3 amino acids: CASSPAYEQYF. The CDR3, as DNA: TGTGCCAGCAGTCCGGCCTACGAGCAGTACTTC.